The present TCR beta chain was sequenced within a study of blood T cell repertoires in COVID-19. Study information: COVID-19 samples collected from the United States, Italy and Spain covered acute and convalescent phases. Sources were T cells, B-cell-depleted T cells, or PBMCs; the material itself was cDNA or gDNA.

Under the authors' procedure: Estimated nucleated cell counts came from reference gene primer amplification. Using immunoSEQ multiplex PCR, the repertoire was profiled, and TCRdb retains in-frame clones only, with some absent. D and trimming come from the DNA, and the V and J calls and clone size come from that table. Of fewer than 400,000 clones listed, over 85% are singletons. Seattle patients were enrolled during active infection and followed longitudinally. This CDR3 comprises 15 residues. Germline CDR1 reads LNHDA; CDR2 reads SQIVND (reference sequence). V gave up 7 bases and J gave up 5 bases; unmatched junction bases: 10.

The receptor was derived from a woman aged 30 to 39 with COVID-19, enrolled during active disease. Sequencing used peripheral blood. The V call is TRBV19, the J call TRBJ1-5, with 8 positions matching TRBD1. The CDR3 region is CASNQPQGVHQPQHF. The DNA of the CDR3 is TGTGCCAGTAATCAGCCACAGGGGGTTCATCAGCCCCAGCATTTT.